Below are 25 T cell receptor beta chains sequenced from a single sample in a study of T cells in Graves' hyperthyroidism and ophthalmopathy. TCR beta CDR3 region amplification was performed from RNA transcripts. Primed by the HTBI set, a first-round RT-PCR was run on the TCR CDR3. One entry per CDR3 protein results from TCRdb running MiXCR on the multiplex PCR reads. The sample records some 440,000 distinct CDR3 sequences, 15% to 19% being singletons. Sequencing was carried out using blood. The receptors were gathered from a woman between 18 and 29 years old with Graves' hyperthyroidism.

There are many counts of this clonotype. The gene calls are TRBV6-1 and TRBJ1-2; the match to TRBD1 covers 11 bases. The CDR3 length is 15 residues. V was pared by 7 bases and J by 4 bases, with 8 bases of the junction left unmatched. Germline CDR1 reads MNHNS; CDR2 reads SASEGT. The CDR3 bases are TGTGCCAGCACCCAGGCCGGGACAGGGGGCTATGGCTACACCTTC. Its translation: CASTQAGTGGYGYTF.

Many counts were recorded for this clonotype. V gene TRBV12-3 or TRBV12-4 combines with J gene TRBJ2-7; the D is unclear. V shed 7 bases and J shed 4 bases, with 17 bases lying between them. The CDR3 loop spans 14 amino acids. The CDR3: CASTSTPELYEQYF. In nucleotides, the CDR3 is TGTGCCAGCACCTCGACCCCGGAGTTATACGAGCAGTACTTC.

The chain combines TRBV14 with TRBJ1-3, with D maybe TRBD1 (5 bases). V lost 1 base and J lost 2, with 9 bases in between. This CDR3 region has 15 residues. CDR1 is SGHDN, CDR2 FVKESK, per germline. CDR3 sequence reads: CASSQGRDPGNTIYF. The CDR3 region has the DNA TGTGCCAGCAGCCAAGGCAGGGATCCTGGAAACACCATATATTTT.

This clonotype was found a few times. CDR3 loop: CASSMTGTQQETQYF. In DNA, the CDR3 is TGCGCCAGCAGCATGACCGGGACACAACAAGAGACCCAGTACTTC. The chain recombines TRBV5-1 with TRBJ2-5; a possible D gene is TRBD1 (6 bases). CDR1 SGHRS and CDR2 YFSETQ come from the germline V gene. This CDR3 is 15 amino acids long. V lost 4 bases and J 2 bases, leaving 15 bases between the germline ends.

CDR3 residues: CASTTTSTDTQYF. CDR3 nucleotide sequence: TGTGCCAGCACCACGACTAGCACAGATACGCAGTATTTT. The rearrangement joins TRBV12-3 or TRBV12-4 to TRBJ2-3; D gene unclear. Trimming removed 7 bases at V and 0 bases at J, with 8 bases between. CDR3 length: 13 amino acids.

V and J are TRBV4-1 and TRBJ2-1; D may be TRBD2 (6 bases). CDR1 is MGHRA, CDR2 YSYEKL, per germline. This CDR3 is 16 amino acids long. With 4 bases removed from V and 8 bases from J, the gap between germline ends came to 21 bases. The CDR3 nucleotides are TGCGCCAGCAGCCCCCTTGGCGGGGTGGGTTGGTATGAGCAGTTCTTC. Amino acids: CASSPLGGVGWYEQFF.

This clonotype was recorded at least ten times. The chain joins TRBV11-3 to TRBJ2-5; 9 bases are a match to TRBD1. CDR3 size: 15 residues. The germline gives CDR1 SGHNT, CDR2 YENEEA. Unmatched junction bases numbered 6, after V lost 2 bases and J lost 5 bases. The CDR3 region has the DNA TGTGCCAGCAGCTTACAACAGGGGGCGGGGGAGACCCAGTACTTC. Protein product: CASSLQQGAGETQYF. Full variable domain (outside the CDR3, taken from reference TRBV11-3 and TRBJ2-5): EAGVVQSPRYKIIEKKQPVAFWCNPISGHNTLYWYLQNLGQGPELLIRYENEEAVDDSQLPKDRFSAERLKGVDSTLKIQPAELGDSAVYLCASSLQQGAGETQYFGPGTRLLVL.

The chain joins TRBV28 to TRBJ1-5; 10 bases match TRBD1. Per the germline V gene, CDR1 is MDHEN and CDR2 is SYDVKM. The junction had 15 bases not matched to a gene; V was cut back by 8 bases and J by 5 bases. This CDR3 has 17 residues. The CDR3 DNA follows: TGTGCCAGCGGTGTAGCCCCGGGACAGGGGTTGGATCAGCCCCAGCATTTT. This encodes CASGVAPGQGLDQPQHF.

On this clonotype: This may be a read error, as it is one base from a much larger clone. The J gene is TRBJ2-5, the V gene TRBV7-8; weak D call: TRBD1 (5 bases). The V end lost 6 bases, the J end lost 5 bases, and 7 bases lay between the germline ends. The CDR3 is 11 amino acids. Germline V gene lookup returns CDR1 SGHVS and CDR2 FQNEAQ. The CDR3 sequence is CASRGLETQYF. CDR3 DNA: TGTGCCAGCAGGGGGCTCGAGACCCAGTACTTC. The variable domain in full, completed from reference TRBV7-8 and TRBJ2-5, reads GAGVSQSPRYKVAKRGQDVALRCDPISGHVSLFWYQQALGQGPEFLTYFQNEAQLDKSGLPSDRFFAERPEGSVSTLKIQRTQQEDSAVYLCASRGLETQYFGPGTRLLVL.

This clonotype has at least ten counts. The rearrangement joins TRBV29-1 to TRBJ2-1; D remains unclear. V was cut by 4 bases and J by 9 bases, with 10 bases left in between. The CDR3 extends over 11 amino acids. In germline, CDR1 is SQVTM, CDR2 ANQGSEA. CDR3 nucleotides: TGCAGCGTTGCCAGATCGGGTGAGCAGTTCTTC. It is translated as CSVARSGEQFF.

V usage is TRBV4-1 and J usage is TRBJ2-1, with D unresolved. V lost 0 bases and J 8 bases, leaving 17 bases between the germline ends. CDR3 length: 16 residues. Germline V CDR1 and CDR2: MGHRA, YSYEKL. The CDR3 coding sequence is TGCGCCAGCAGCCAAGATGTTGGCCATAATGGGGATGAGCAGTTCTTC. Translating gives CASSQDVGHNGDEQFF.

This clonotype occurred many times. The chain links TRBV12-5 to TRBJ2-1, with 7 bases that match TRBD1. V gave up 3 bases and J gave up 1 base; unmatched junction bases: 6. Germline V gene sequence: CDR1 LGHNT, CDR2 FRNRAP. The CDR3 is 16 residues long. DNA of the CDR3: TGTGCTAGTGGTTTAGGGCAGGGGGTTTCCTACAATGAGCAGTTCTTC. Translated, it gives CASGLGQGVSYNEQFF. Filled out from reference TRBV12-5 and TRBJ2-1, the complete variable domain reads DARVTQTPRHKVTEMGQEVTMRCQPILGHNTVFWYRQTMMQGLELLAYFRNRAPLDDSGMPKDRFSAEMPDATLATLKIQPSEPRDSAVYFCASGLGQGVSYNEQFFGPGTRLTVL.

The J gene is TRBJ2-1, the V gene TRBV20-1; the match to TRBD2 covers 10 bases. The V gene end was trimmed by 0 bases and the J gene end by 4 bases; junction bases not matched to a gene: 12. CDR1 DFQATT and CDR2 SNEGSKA come from the germline V gene (reference sequence). The CDR3 length is 18 residues. CDR3: CSARDPQRAGGAYNEQFF. As DNA, the CDR3 is TGCAGTGCTAGAGATCCTCAGCGAGCGGGAGGGGCTTACAATGAGCAGTTCTTC.

This clonotype was seen at least ten times. The chain is built from TRBV20-1 and TRBJ2-3; D not resolved. CDR1 DFQATT and CDR2 SNEGSKA come from the germline V gene (reference sequence). There are 12 residues in the CDR3. Trimming cost V 4 bases and J 0 bases, with 5 bases left between them. DNA of the CDR3: TGCAGTGCTACTCGTAGCACAGATACGCAGTATTTT. Residues: CSATRSTDTQYF.

About this clonotype: A much larger clone lies one base from this, so it may be a read error. The chain has TRBV5-1 and TRBJ2-1, with TRBD2 matching over 8 bases. Trimming at V came to 0 bases and at J to 8 bases, leaving 7 bases not matched to a gene. Germline CDR1 reads SGHRS; CDR2 reads YFSETQ. The CDR3 consists of 15 residues. This CDR3 is CASSLGGTRVYEQFF. The CDR3 nucleotides read TGCGCCAGCAGCTTGGGCGGGACTAGGGTCTATGAGCAGTTCTTC.

This clonotype was seen many times. The V and J genes are TRBV3-1 and TRBJ1-4, with D possibly TRBD1 on 5 matching bases. Trimming left V 3 bases short and J 0 bases short, with 5 bases between. CDR3 size: 14 residues. Per germline, CDR1 LGHDT and CDR2 YNNKEL (reference sequence). CDR3 bases: TGTGCCAGCAGCCAGACAGCAACTAATGAAAAACTGTTTTTT. It yields the protein CASSQTATNEKLFF.

This clonotype was observed at least ten times. The J gene is TRBJ2-7, the V gene TRBV4-1; D uncertain. Germline V gene data show CDR1 as MGHRA and CDR2 as YSYEKL. This CDR3 comprises 16 residues. The V gene lost 0 bases and the J gene lost 6 bases, with 18 bases spanning the gap. CDR3 loop: CASSQDLQHLMSEQYF. CDR3 coding DNA: TGCGCCAGCAGCCAAGATCTGCAGCACCTCATGTCCGAGCAGTACTTC.

This clonotype was seen at least ten times. The CDR3 DNA reads TGTGCCAGCAGCTCTAACCCTTCTTTCGGCGCGGATACGCAGTATTTT. Its translation: CASSSNPSFGADTQYF. This rearrangement joins TRBV5-5 to TRBJ2-3, with D unresolved. The CDR3 spans 16 residues. Germline assignment: CDR1 SGHKS and CDR2 YYEKEE (reference sequence). Trimming pared 3 bases from V and 6 bases from J, leaving 20 bases between.

As regards this clonotype: Being one base from a much bigger clone, this may be a read error. The chain has TRBV6-2 or TRBV6-3 and TRBJ2-7, with TRBD1 as a possible D gene (5 bases). Germline CDR1 MNHEY, CDR2 SVGEGT. V lost 9 bases to trimming and J lost 2 bases, with 17 bases between them. The CDR3 has 14 amino acids. As DNA, the CDR3 is TGTGCCAGGGATCTTCTGGGGCAGACCTACGAGCAGTACTTC. Its protein is CARDLLGQTYEQYF.

This clonotype came up many times. This sequence joins TRBV3-1 and TRBJ1-5; no reliable D call. The V end lost 0 bases, the J end lost 7 bases, and 16 bases lay between the germline ends. Germline CDR1 reads LGHDT; CDR2 reads YNNKEL (reference sequence). The CDR3 runs to 16 residues. CDR3 coding DNA: TGTGCCAGCAGCCAAGATTTTGGGAGGTTTCGGCAGCCCCAGCATTTT. It encodes CASSQDFGRFRQPQHF.

This clonotype has more than one count but fewer than ten. The CDR3 DNA sequence: TGTGCCAGCAGCGTAGGGGGGCGGCCCCAAGAGACCCAGTACTTC. It yields the protein CASSVGGRPQETQYF. The chain carries TRBV9 and TRBJ2-5; the D gene is possibly TRBD1 (6 bases). Germline CDR1 SGDLS, CDR2 YYNGEE. V was shortened by 0 bases and J by 1 base, with 10 bases between the two germline ends. CDR3 size: 15 residues.

The chain has TRBV11-1 and TRBJ2-7; D is uncertain. The CDR3 length is 14 residues. Per germline, CDR1 SGHAT and CDR2 FQDESV (reference sequence). Between the trimmed V and J ends, which lost 6 bases and 2 bases, there was a span of 14 bases. The CDR3 here is CASRYPRLPYEQYF. As DNA, the CDR3 is TGTGCCAGCAGGTATCCTAGGTTGCCCTACGAGCAGTACTTC.

This rearrangement joins TRBV7-2 to TRBJ2-1, with D possibly TRBD2 on 5 matching bases. The CDR3 sequence is 15 residues long. Germline CDR1 reads SGHTA; CDR2 reads FQGNSA. V gave up 4 bases and J gave up 7 bases, with 17 bases separating them. The CDR3 region is CASSSTRGGQNEQFF. CDR3 sequence (DNA): TGTGCCAGCAGCTCCACCCGAGGAGGTCAAAATGAGCAGTTCTTC.

This clonotype was observed at least ten times. The rearrangement joins TRBV28 to TRBJ1-5; D is ambiguous. The germline gives CDR1 MDHEN, CDR2 SYDVKM. CDR3 length: 16 amino acids. Trimming left V 7 bases short and J 6 bases short, with 22 bases between. In nucleotides, the CDR3 is TGTGCCAGCACCCCGGCCCAGGAAATTAGGAGTCAGCCCCAGCATTTT. This encodes CASTPAQEIRSQPQHF. Full variable domain (remainder filled in from reference TRBV28 and TRBJ1-5): DVKVTQSSRYLVKRTGEKVFLECVQDMDHENMFWYRQDPGLGLRLIYFSYDVKMKEKGDIPEGYSVSREKKERFSLILESASTNQTSMYLCASTPAQEIRSQPQHFGDGTRLSIL.

Here the CDR3 reads CASSLDSRANSPLHF. CDR3 DNA sequence: TGCGCCAGCAGCTTGGACAGCCGAGCTAATTCACCCCTCCACTTT. The chain uses TRBV5-1 and TRBJ1-6; D not resolved. The CDR3 has 15 residues. V was clipped by 0 bases and J by 6 bases, with 10 bases between them. CDR1 and CDR2 (germline): SGHRS, YFSETQ.